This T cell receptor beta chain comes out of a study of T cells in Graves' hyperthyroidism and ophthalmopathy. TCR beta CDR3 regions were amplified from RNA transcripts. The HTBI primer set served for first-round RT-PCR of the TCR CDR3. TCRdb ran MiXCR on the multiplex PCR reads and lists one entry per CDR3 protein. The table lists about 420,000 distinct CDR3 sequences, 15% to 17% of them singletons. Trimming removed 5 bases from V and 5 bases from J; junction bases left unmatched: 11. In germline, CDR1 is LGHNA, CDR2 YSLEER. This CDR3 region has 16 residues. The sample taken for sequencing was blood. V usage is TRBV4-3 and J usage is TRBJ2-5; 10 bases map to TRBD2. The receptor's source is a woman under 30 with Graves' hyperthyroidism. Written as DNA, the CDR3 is TGCGCCAGCAGCAATAACCCGGGACTAGCGTCGGAGACCCAGTACTTC. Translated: CASSNNPGLASETQYF.